These 9 T cell receptor beta chains share one sample of origin, sequenced in a study of T cells in Graves' hyperthyroidism and ophthalmopathy. TCR beta CDR3 sequences were amplified from RNA transcripts. RT-PCR in the first round (using the HTBI primer set) targeted the TCR CDR3. TCRdb re-called the multiplex PCR reads with MiXCR, one entry per CDR3 protein. The sample holds about 540,000 distinct CDR3 sequences, 40% to 55% seen once. What was sequenced was peripheral blood or thyroid tissue (not recorded which). All receptors derive from a woman under 30 with Graves' hyperthyroidism.

This clonotype was seen a few times. This chain links TRBV19 with TRBJ1-4; no reliable D call. From germline, CDR1 is LNHDA and CDR2 SQIVND (reference sequence). The CDR3 extends over 15 amino acids. Trimming took 3 bases from V and 7 from J, leaving 15 bases between them. In DNA form, the CDR3 reads TGTGCCAGTAGTATTTACAAGGGTGGGAGTGAAAAACTGTTTTTT. Its protein is CASSIYKGGSEKLFF.

V gene TRBV20-1 combines with J gene TRBJ2-7, with D perhaps TRBD1 or TRBD2 (5 bases each). V was cut by 1 base and J by 4 bases, with 11 bases left in between. The CDR3 loop spans 13 amino acids. CDR1 and CDR2 (germline): DFQATT, SNEGSKA (reference sequence). CDR3 bases: TGCAGTGCTAGAGTTGGGACGGAATACGAGCAGTACTTC. Amino acids: CSARVGTEYEQYF.

The J gene is TRBJ1-1, the V gene TRBV7-2, with TRBD1 as a possible D gene (5 bases). V lost 6 bases to trimming and J lost 5 bases, with 22 bases between them. There are 16 residues in the CDR3. Germline loops: CDR1 SGHTA, CDR2 FQGNSA. CDR3 coding DNA: TGTGCCAGCAGGCCAGGCTTCCCCAGGGCGGGTACTGAAGCTTTCTTT. Translated, it gives CASRPGFPRAGTEAFF.

This clonotype was recorded many times. This chain links TRBV2 with TRBJ1-1; a possible D gene is TRBD1 (5 bases). Trimming removed 7 bases from V and 7 bases from J, with 7 bases in between. Germline V gives CDR1 SNHLY, CDR2 FYNNEI. This CDR3 is built from 10 residues. CDR3 loop: CASKGYEAFF. The CDR3 nucleotides read TGTGCCAGCAAGGGGTATGAAGCTTTCTTT.

The chain is built from TRBV2 and TRBJ1-2; D not certain. Germline V gives CDR1 SNHLY, CDR2 FYNNEI. Trimming removed 4 bases at V and 9 bases at J, with 0 bases between. The CDR3 is 8 residues long. CDR3 sequence reads: CASSGYTF. The CDR3 DNA is TGTGCCAGCAGTGGCTACACCTTC.

V is TRBV25-1 and J is TRBJ1-1; no clear D gene. Germline-derived CDR1 and CDR2 are MGHDK and SYGVNS. CDR3 size: 15 residues. Trimming left V 1 base short and J 1 base short, with 10 bases between. The CDR3 protein is CASSEWRFGNTEAFF. In nucleotides, the CDR3 is TGTGCCAGCAGTGAATGGCGGTTCGGGAACACTGAAGCTTTCTTT. The variable domain in full, completed from reference TRBV25-1 and TRBJ1-1, reads EADIYQTPRYLVIGTGKKITLECSQTMGHDKMYWYQQDPGMELHLIHYSYGVNSTEKGDLSSESTVSRIRTEHFPLTLESARPSHTSQYLCASSEWRFGNTEAFFGQGTRLTVV.

The table lists this clonotype with a few counts. The chain couples TRBV25-1 to TRBJ1-6; possible D gene TRBD1, 6 bases. Trimming removed 6 bases at V and 8 bases at J, with 23 bases between. Germline V gene sequence: CDR1 MGHDK, CDR2 SYGVNS. The CDR3 spans 17 residues. Here the CDR3 reads CASSQDSLQGQDSPLHF. The CDR3 DNA reads as TGTGCCAGCAGCCAAGATTCCCTACAGGGCCAGGATTCACCCCTCCACTTT. Based on the CDR3 plus reference TRBV25-1 and TRBJ1-6, the full variable domain is EADIYQTPRYLVIGTGKKITLECSQTMGHDKMYWYQQDPGMELHLIHYSYGVNSTEKGDLSSESTVSRIRTEHFPLTLESARPSHTSQYLCASSQDSLQGQDSPLHFGNGTRLTVT.

To note about this clonotype: Germline is not matched at one junction end, which may reflect a read error. J is TRBJ1-2 and V is TRBV10-3; D not certain. The CDR3 length is 15 residues. Germline CDR1 ENHRY, CDR2 SYGVKD. This CDR3 is CASSPNSQRIYGYTF. The CDR3 DNA follows: TGTGCCAGCAGTCCGAACAGTCAACGGATATATGGCTACACCTTC.

The V and J genes are TRBV24-1 and TRBJ1-6; tentative D call: TRBD1 (5 bases). Trimming removed 0 bases at V and 9 bases at J, with 8 bases between. The CDR3 extends over 14 amino acids. Germline CDR1 reads KGHDR; CDR2 reads SFDVKD. CDR3 nucleotide sequence: TGTGCCACCAGTGATTTGTTGGGGGGTTCACCCCTCCACTTT. Translating gives CATSDLLGGSPLHF.